A single sample is the source of the 18 T cell receptor beta chains below, sequenced in a study of T cells in Graves' hyperthyroidism and ophthalmopathy. Amplification of TCR beta CDR3 regions was performed using RNA transcripts as template. When the TCR CDR3 underwent first-round RT-PCR, the HTBI primer set was used. Using its own MiXCR run on the multiplex PCR reads, TCRdb lists one record per CDR3 protein. Seen here are about 59,000 distinct CDR3 sequences, roughly 50% observed once, and the top ten hold approximately 3.4%. Sequencing input: blood. These receptors were taken from a woman aged 55 to 70 with Graves' ophthalmopathy.

This chain connects TRBV7-2 to TRBJ2-7, with TRBD2 matching 11 bases. This CDR3 is 15 amino acids long. Germline V gene sequence: CDR1 SGHTA, CDR2 FQGNSA. Trimming removed 4 bases from V and 6 bases from J; junction bases left unmatched: 8. CDR3 coding DNA: TGTGCCAGCAGCTCCGGGACTAGCGGCCCCGGCGAGCAGTACTTC. It yields the protein CASSSGTSGPGEQYF.

V usage is TRBV7-2 and J usage is TRBJ1-2; D perhaps matches TRBD1 (6 bases). Germline assignment: CDR1 SGHTA and CDR2 FQGNSA. This CDR3 region has 12 residues. Between the trimmed V and J ends, which lost 5 bases and 9 bases, there was a span of 13 bases. This chain's CDR3 is CTSSPRGQRYTF. CDR3 coding DNA: TGTACCAGCAGCCCCCGAGGACAGCGCTACACCTTC.

This clonotype was recorded many times. This chain joins TRBV5-5 and TRBJ2-7; D gene uncertain. The length of the CDR3 is 13 residues. Deletions cut 1 base from V and 2 bases from J, with 7 bases between. Germline CDR1 is SGHKS and CDR2 is YYEKEE (reference sequence). CDR3 in DNA: TGTGCCAGCAGCTTGTCGGCAGCCTACGAGCAGTACTTC. Translation: CASSLSAAYEQYF.

This clonotype was counted only a few times. The chain recombines TRBV5-1 with TRBJ2-3; 8 bases agree with TRBD2. Germline CDR1 is SGHRS and CDR2 is YFSETQ. Unmatched junction bases numbered 9, after V lost 7 bases and J lost 5 bases. The CDR3 consists of 14 residues. CDR3 nucleotides: TGCGCCAGCCCTTGGGGCGGGAGGATAGATACGCAGTATTTT. Translated, it gives CASPWGGRIDTQYF. Full variable domain (outside the CDR3, taken from reference TRBV5-1 and TRBJ2-3): KAGVTQTPRYLIKTRGQQVTLSCSPISGHRSVSWYQQTPGQGLQFLFEYFSETQRNKGNFPGRFSGRQFSNSRSEMNVSTLELGDSALYLCASPWGGRIDTQYFGPGTRLTVL.

There are many counts of this clonotype. V usage is TRBV20-1 and J usage is TRBJ2-1, with TRBD2 matching over 10 bases. This CDR3 contains 18 residues. Germline values: CDR1 DFQATT, CDR2 SNEGSKA (reference sequence). Losses at the gene ends were 0 bases for V and 4 bases for J; bases not matched to a gene: 12. This chain's CDR3 is CSARDFKREGGAYNEQFF. CDR3 DNA: TGCAGTGCTAGAGATTTTAAGCGGGAGGGGGGCGCATACAATGAGCAGTTCTTC.

This rearrangement joins TRBV6-1 to TRBJ1-4; D is possibly TRBD1 (6 bases). CDR1 is MNHNS, CDR2 SASEGT, per germline. The CDR3 runs 14 residues. Deletions cut 1 base from V and 7 bases from J, with 10 bases between. The CDR3: CASSEDQGGEKLFF. CDR3 bases: TGTGCCAGCAGTGAAGACCAAGGGGGTGAAAAACTGTTTTTT.

This clonotype was recorded at least ten times. The chain is built from TRBV5-1 and TRBJ2-1; TRBD2 aligns across 9 bases. V trimming: 4 bases; J trimming: 7 bases; junction bases outside the gene matches: 6. The CDR3 totals 14 residues. Germline assignment: CDR1 SGHRS and CDR2 YFSETQ. The DNA for the CDR3 is TGCGCCAGCAGCCCTAGCGGGGATAAAAATGAGCAGTTCTTC. This gives the protein CASSPSGDKNEQFF. Using reference TRBV5-1 and TRBJ2-1 for the parts outside the CDR3, the full variable domain is KAGVTQTPRYLIKTRGQQVTLSCSPISGHRSVSWYQQTPGQGLQFLFEYFSETQRNKGNFPGRFSGRQFSNSRSEMNVSTLELGDSALYLCASSPSGDKNEQFFGPGTRLTVL.

This clonotype was found many times. The genes are TRBV9 and TRBJ2-1; 11 nucleotides line up with TRBD2. Looked up from germline, CDR1 is SGDLS and CDR2 is YYNGEE. After removal of 0 bases from V and 6 bases from J, the junction contained 8 bases not matched to a gene. This CDR3 region has 17 residues. CDR3 coding DNA: TGTGCCAGCAGCGTAGCTTCGAGCCTAGCGGGGGGCAATGAGCAGTTCTTC. Residues: CASSVASSLAGGNEQFF.

In this sample, this clonotype turned up many times. V is TRBV5-4 and J is TRBJ2-1; 11 positions match TRBD2. This CDR3 contains 16 residues. In germline, CDR1 is SGHNT, CDR2 YYREEE (reference sequence). V was clipped by 3 bases and J by 7 bases; unmatched bases: 9. The CDR3 region has the DNA TGTGCCAGCAGCTCGGGGGGTAGCGGGGGGGGGAATGAGCAGTTCTTC. Protein product: CASSSGGSGGGNEQFF. Full variable domain (rest looked up from reference TRBV5-4 and TRBJ2-1): ETGVTQSPTHLIKTRGQQVTLRCSSQSGHNTVSWYQQALGQGPQFIFQYYREEENGRGNFPPRFSGLQFPNYSSELNVNALELDDSALYLCASSSGGSGGGNEQFFGPGTRLTVL.

This chain joins TRBV7-2 and TRBJ1-3; D remains ambiguous. V gave up 2 bases and J gave up 7 bases, with 12 bases separating them. The CDR3 totals 14 residues. Germline V gene lookup returns CDR1 SGHTA and CDR2 FQGNSA. This CDR3 reads CASSLLVVGNTIYF. CDR3 DNA: TGTGCCAGCAGCTTATTAGTTGTCGGGAACACCATATATTTT.

Points on this clonotype: The junction and the germline gene differ at one end; a read error may be behind it. The CDR3 coding sequence is TGTGCCAGCAGCTTAGCGACAGGGTATGGCTACGTGTGCAATCAGCCCCAGCACTTT. As protein: CASSLATGYGYVCNQPQHF. The chain is built from TRBV7-9 and TRBJ1-5, with 7 positions matching TRBD1. The CDR3 runs to 19 residues. Per the germline V gene, CDR1 is SEHNR and CDR2 is FQNEAQ (reference sequence).

This clonotype was seen at least ten times. The V and J genes are TRBV6-1 and TRBJ1-2; TRBD1 agrees at 9 bases. Germline CDR1 is MNHNS and CDR2 is SASEGT. The CDR3 is 13 residues long. V shed 11 bases and J 7 bases; nucleotides not matched to a gene: 11. CDR3 DNA: TGTGCCGCATCGGGACAGGGAGGCTTTGGCTACACCTTC. Its translation: CAASGQGGFGYTF.

Many counts were recorded for this clonotype. The CDR3 reads CASRQSGRENEQFF. Here the CDR3 DNA reads TGTGCCAGTAGACAGAGCGGGAGGGAAAATGAGCAGTTCTTC. The chain uses TRBV19 and TRBJ2-1; 10 bases are shared with TRBD2. The germline CDR1 and CDR2 sequences are LNHDA and SQIVND (reference sequence). This CDR3 spans 14 amino acids. The V gene end was trimmed by 6 bases and the J gene end by 7 bases; junction bases not matched to a gene: 6.

The chain carries TRBV20-1 and TRBJ1-5; D gene ambiguous. The CDR3 runs 11 residues. Trimming took 3 bases from V and 11 from J, leaving 11 bases between them. Germline loops: CDR1 DFQATT, CDR2 SNEGSKA (reference sequence). The CDR3 DNA reads TGCAGTGCTAGGGCTAGCGGGTCCCAGCATTTT. Protein: CSARASGSQHF.

The chain uses TRBV20-1 and TRBJ2-1; D might be TRBD2 (7 bases). V gave up 3 bases and J gave up 9 bases, with 12 bases separating them. The V gene's germline CDR1 is DFQATT and CDR2 SNEGSKA (reference sequence). The CDR3 spans 12 residues. The CDR3 loop is CSASIGGREQFF. The DNA of the CDR3 is TGCAGTGCTAGTATCGGGGGGCGTGAGCAGTTCTTC.

In regard to this clonotype: This may be a read error: a much more frequent sequence differs by one nucleotide. The V and J genes are TRBV13 and TRBJ2-1; the match to TRBD2 covers 9 bases. The CDR3 totals 13 residues. The J segment lost 5 bases and the V segment lost 8 bases, leaving 4 bases of the junction unmatched. Germline CDR1 is PRHDT and CDR2 is FYEKMQ (reference sequence). The CDR3 here is CASGVAGDNEQFF. In DNA form, the CDR3 reads TGTGCCAGCGGGGTAGCGGGAGACAATGAGCAGTTCTTC.

This clonotype appeared many times. V usage is TRBV12-3 or TRBV12-4 and J usage is TRBJ1-2; D call uncertain. This CDR3 region has 14 residues. V was cut by 2 bases and J by 1 base, with 8 bases left in between. The CDR3 protein is CASSLTAFNYGYTF. The CDR3 DNA follows: TGTGCCAGCAGTTTAACAGCCTTTAACTATGGCTACACCTTC.

This clonotype was recorded at least ten times. The chain recombines TRBV20-1 with TRBJ1-1; D might be TRBD1 (5 bases). Germline V gives CDR1 DFQATT, CDR2 SNEGSKA (reference sequence). Trimming stripped 6 bases from V and 0 bases from J, with 14 bases between. This CDR3 comprises 14 residues. CDR3 sequence (DNA): TGCAGTGCCCAGGAGAGGGGTCTGAACACTGAAGCTTTCTTT. Translating it yields CSAQERGLNTEAFF.